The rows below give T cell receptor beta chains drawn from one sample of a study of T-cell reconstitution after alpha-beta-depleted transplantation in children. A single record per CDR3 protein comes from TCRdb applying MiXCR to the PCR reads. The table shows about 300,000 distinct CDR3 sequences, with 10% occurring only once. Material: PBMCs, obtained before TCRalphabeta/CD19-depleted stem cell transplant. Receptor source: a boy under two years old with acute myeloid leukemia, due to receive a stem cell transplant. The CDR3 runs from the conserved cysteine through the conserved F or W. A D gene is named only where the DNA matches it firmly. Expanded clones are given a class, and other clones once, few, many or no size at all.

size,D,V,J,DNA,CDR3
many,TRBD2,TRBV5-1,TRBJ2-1,TGCGCCAGCAGTACGGAAGAGTTATATACCGGGACTAGGTCCCATGAGCAGTTCTTC,CASSTEELYTGTRSHEQFF
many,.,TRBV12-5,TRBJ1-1,TGTGCTAGTGGTTTTGGGGGGCCGATGAACACTGAAGCTTTCTTT,CASGFGGPMNTEAFF
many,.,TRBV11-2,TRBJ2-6,TGTGCCAGCAGCTTAGTCGGCTCTGTGAGTAGGTCTGGGGCCAACGTCCTGACTTTC,CASSLVGSVSRSGANVLTF
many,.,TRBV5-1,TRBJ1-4,TGCGCCAGCAGCTTGAGGCAGGGCGGAGAAAAACTGTTTTTT,CASSLRQGGEKLFF
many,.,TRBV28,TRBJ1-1,TGTGCCAGCAGTTTATCGGCAGGGCTAAGCACTGAAGCTTTCTTT,CASSLSAGLSTEAFF
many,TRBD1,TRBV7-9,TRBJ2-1,TGTGCCAGCAGCCTTACGGGACAGGGGTTCTGGAATGAGCAGTTCTTC,CASSLTGQGFWNEQFF
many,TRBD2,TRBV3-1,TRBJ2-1,TGTGCCAGCAGCCCCGAGGCTAGCGGGGGTGAGCAGTTCTTC,CASSPEASGGEQFF
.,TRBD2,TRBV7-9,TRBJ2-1,TGTGCCAGCAGACAAGGGGCAGCGGGGTCCTACAATGAGCAGTTCTTC,CASRQGAAGSYNEQFF
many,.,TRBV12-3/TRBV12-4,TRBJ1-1,TGTGCCAGCTGGGGGGGGGATGAAGCTTTCTTT,CASWGGDEAFF
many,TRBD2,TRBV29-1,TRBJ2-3,TGCAGCCTCAGGACTAGCGGGGGGCCAAGCACAGATACGCAGTATTTT,CSLRTSGGPSTDTQYF
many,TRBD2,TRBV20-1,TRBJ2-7,TGCAGTGCTAGAGAGAGGAGAGCTAGCGGTGAAAACGAGCAGTACTTC,CSARERRASGENEQYF
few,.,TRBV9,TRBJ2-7,TGTGCCAGCAGCGGTAGGGGCTTCGAGCAGTACTTC,CASSGRGFEQYF
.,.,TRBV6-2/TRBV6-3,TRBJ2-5,TGTGCCAGCAGTTACTCGAAGGTGACCCAGTACTTC,CASSYSKVTQYF
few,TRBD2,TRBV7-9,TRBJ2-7,TGTGCCAGCAGCTTAGCTAGCGGGGGCCTCTCCTACGAGCAGTACTTC,CASSLASGGLSYEQYF
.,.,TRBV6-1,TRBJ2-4,TGTGCCAGCAGTGATCAGGGGGGGACCAAAAACATTCAGTACTTC,CASSDQGGTKNIQYF
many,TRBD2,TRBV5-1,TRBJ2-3,TGCGCCAGCAGCTTACCACTGACTAGCGGGGGGGCAGATACGCAGTATTTT,CASSLPLTSGGADTQYF
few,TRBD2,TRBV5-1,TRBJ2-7,TGCGCCAGCAGCTTTATTGGCGGGGGCTACGAGCAGTACTTC,CASSFIGGGYEQYF
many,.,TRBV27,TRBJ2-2,TGTGCCAGCAGTGATTGGGCCTTAAACACCGGGGAGCTGTTTTTT,CASSDWALNTGELFF
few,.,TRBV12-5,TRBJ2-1,TGTGCTAGTGGTTTGGTGACAGATAGGCATGAGCAGTTCTTC,CASGLVTDRHEQFF
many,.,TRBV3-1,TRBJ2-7,TGTGCCAGCAGCCAAGGTAGGGGAGAGCAGTACTTC,CASSQGRGEQYF
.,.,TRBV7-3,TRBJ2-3,TGTGCCAGCAGCCTGGGGGCCAGGGGAGGGCGCGATACGCAGTATTTT,CASSLGARGGRDTQYF
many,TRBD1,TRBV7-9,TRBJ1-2,TGTGCCAGCAGCTTGCGAGGACAGGGAGGGGTTGGCTACACCTTC,CASSLRGQGGVGYTF
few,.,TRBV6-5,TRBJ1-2,TGTGCCAGCAGCTACACCCTTTATGGCTACACCTTC,CASSYTLYGYTF
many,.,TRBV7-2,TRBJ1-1,TGTGCCAGCAGCTCGTATATGGGACGGCCGAACACTGAAGCTTTCTTT,CASSSYMGRPNTEAFF
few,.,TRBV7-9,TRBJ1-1,TGTGCCAGCACGAGGGCCGCTGAAGCTTTCTTT,CASTRAAEAFF
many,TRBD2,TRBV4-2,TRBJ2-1,TGTGCCAGCAGCCCGGGACTAGCGGGGCTCTACTCCTACAATGAGCAGTTCTTC,CASSPGLAGLYSYNEQFF